This T cell receptor beta chain originates from a study of patients with pleural tuberculosis (dated by TCRdb to the mid-2010s). The germline V gene (reference sequence) supplies CDR1 LNHDA and CDR2 SQIVND. Including the terminal cysteine and phenylalanine, the CDR3 comprises 13 residues. Just the 39-base CDR3 DNA is kept, in frame starting at base 1. Turning to this clonotype: The antigen it binds to is not known. At one of its ends the junction is not consistent with the germline gene, which may arise from a read error.

Reads for this sample came from an Illumina Genome Analyzer IIx. The public reads were reprocessed in TCRdb via fastp at Q25 and MiXCR, keeping in-frame beta chains. Duplicate CDR3 protein sequences are folded into a single record with the most common DNA and genes. In all, the sample holds around 54,000 distinct CDR3 sequences, and less than 9.5% of those were seen once. The ten largest clones take up 15% to 20% of the sample. The receptor was isolated from a human donor with pleural tuberculosis. This receptor chain uses TRBV19 and TRBJ1-1; the D gene assignment is ambiguous. The bases are TGTGCCAGTACCAGTTGGATGAACACTGAAGCTTCCTTT. Its product reads: CASTSWMNTEASF.